This T cell receptor (beta chain) comes out of a study of T cell responses to AZD1222 COVID-19 vaccine. Study results and limitations: Spike-spanning, vaccine-associated CD4 TCRs were dominant at 160-218 and 743-854. Seropositivity was recorded at baseline in only a handful of AZD1222 recipients.

This CDR3 is 15 amino acids long. Trimming took 0 bases from V and 8 from J, leaving 13 bases between them. Only in-frame clones appear in the TCRdb table, and some are missing; sequencing was by immunoSEQ multiplex PCR. The table shows 98,000 or so clones, with about 90% occurring only once. As regards this clone: Antigen unknown.

This chain uses TRBV23-1 with TRBJ1-4; weak D call: TRBD1 (5 bases). TRBV23-1 is labeled an ORF, and its function is uncertain. The sequence came from an adult in good health. Sequencing used peripheral blood, obtained on day 0 of AZD1222 vaccination. CDR3 loop: CASSQSDRGGEKLFF. CDR3 sequence (DNA): TGCGCCAGCAGTCAATCGGATAGGGGAGGCGAAAAACTGTTTTTT.